A single sample is the source of the 32 T cell receptor beta chains below, sequenced in a study of blood T cell repertoires in COVID-19. Using immunoSEQ multiplex PCR, the repertoire was profiled, and TCRdb retains in-frame clones only, with some absent. Of some 80,000 clones in the sample, around 90% were seen once. Material for sequencing was peripheral blood. All receptors derive from a woman between 45 and 60 years old with active or convalescent COVID-19.

The V and J genes are TRBV28 and TRBJ2-3, with 8 bases identical to TRBD1. CDR1 MDHEN and CDR2 SYDVKM come from the germline V gene. J gave up 2 bases and V 5 bases, and 3 bases lay outside the gene matches. This CDR3 comprises 14 residues. The DNA of the CDR3 is TGTGCCAGCAGTCCGGACAGGGACACAGATACGCAGTATTTT. It specifies CASSPDRDTDTQYF.

CDR3 protein: CASSQTNTRGGSYNEQFF. CDR3 nucleotides: TGTGCCAGCAGCCAAACGAACACGAGAGGGGGCTCCTACAATGAGCAGTTCTTC. The rearrangement uses TRBV7-9 and TRBJ2-1; perhaps TRBD1 as D (6 bases). V was pared by 5 bases and J by 0 bases, with 20 bases between. Germline assignment: CDR1 SEHNR and CDR2 FQNEAQ (reference sequence). The CDR3 loop spans 18 amino acids.

This sequence joins TRBV6-2 or TRBV6-3 and TRBJ2-4; TRBD1 matches 7 bases. V shed 6 bases, J shed 0 bases, and the junction held 5 bases outside the gene matches. This CDR3 spans 15 amino acids. Germline loops: CDR1 MNHEY, CDR2 SVGEGT. Here the CDR3 reads CASSHRGLAKNIQYF. In DNA, the CDR3 is TGTGCCAGCAGCCACAGGGGTCTAGCCAAAAACATTCAGTACTTC.

This rearrangement joins TRBV6-2 or TRBV6-3 to TRBJ1-1; D ambiguous. The CDR3 covers 14 residues. Germline CDR1 MNHEY, CDR2 SVGEGT. Trimming took off 5 bases at V and 1 base at J, with 11 bases between the two ends. The CDR3 spells CASSQDIWNTEAFF. CDR3 in DNA: TGTGCCAGCAGTCAAGACATCTGGAACACTGAAGCTTTCTTT.

The rearrangement links TRBV7-5 to TRBJ2-2; whether TRBD2, the table's D call, matches the DNA was not checked. TRBV7-5 is a documented pseudogene. This CDR3 region has 18 residues. The CDR3 sequence is CVRSPDPSGGQNTGELFF. DNA of the CDR3: TGTGTCAGAAGCCCAGATCCTAGCGGGGGGCAGAACACCGGGGAGCTGTTTTTT.

The J gene is TRBJ1-2, the V gene TRBV4-3; weak D call: TRBD1 (6 bases). The V gene lost 1 base and the J gene lost 4 bases, with 16 bases spanning the gap. The CDR3 consists of 16 residues. Germline CDR1 is LGHNA and CDR2 is YSLEER. CDR3 bases: TGCGCCAGCAGCCAAGCCACGTTGGTAGGGGGCTATGGCTACACCTTC. Translating it yields CASSQATLVGGYGYTF.

The genes are TRBV3-1 (or the pseudogene TRBV3-2) and TRBJ2-2; 8 bases are a match to TRBD1. Germline trimming cut 0 bases from V and 2 bases from J; bases unmatched to any gene: 14. In germline, CDR1 is LGHDT, CDR2 YNNKEL (reference sequence). The CDR3 loop spans 20 amino acids. The CDR3 protein is CASSQEYHYPTGANTGELFF. The CDR3 DNA follows: TGTGCCAGCAGCCAAGAATATCATTATCCGACAGGGGCAAACACCGGGGAGCTGTTTTTT.

The V gene is TRBV14, the J gene TRBJ1-1, with a tentative D call TRBD1 (6 bases). Germline V lookup: CDR1 SGHDN, CDR2 FVKESK. V lost 5 bases and J 2 bases, leaving 12 bases between the germline ends. The CDR3 is made up of 14 amino acids. CDR3 DNA: TGTGCCAGCAGCTTCACGGACAGTAACACTGAAGCTTTCTTT. Its translation: CASSFTDSNTEAFF.

The genes are TRBV5-8 and TRBJ2-4; D possibly corresponds to TRBD1 (5 bases). The V gene's germline CDR1 is SGHTS and CDR2 YDEGEE. This CDR3 has 13 amino acids. Trimming removed 0 bases at V and 9 bases at J, with 10 bases between. CDR3 amino acids: CASSLGQGSIQYF. Here the CDR3 DNA reads TGTGCCAGCAGCTTGGGGCAGGGTAGCATTCAGTACTTC.

The genes are TRBV4-2 and TRBJ2-1; D perhaps matches TRBD2 (6 bases). Trimming shortened V by 0 bases and J by 9 bases, and 18 bases separated the two germline ends. Germline CDR1 reads LGHNA; CDR2 reads YNFKEQ. This CDR3 is built from 16 residues. The CDR3 nucleotides read TGTGCCAGCAGCCAAGATAGGAGGGCAGGGAGGAGTGAGCAGTTCTTC. This translates into CASSQDRRAGRSEQFF.

This clone has just one count. The chain combines TRBV28 with TRBJ1-6; D remains unclear. V gave up 3 bases and J gave up 10 bases, with 16 bases separating them. This CDR3 spans 15 amino acids. Germline V gene sequence: CDR1 MDHEN, CDR2 SYDVKM. This chain's CDR3 is CASSFPLSARSPLHF. In DNA form, the CDR3 reads TGTGCCAGCAGTTTTCCCCTATCCGCGCGCTCACCCCTCCACTTT.

The chain employs TRBV27 and TRBJ2-7; D possibly corresponds to TRBD1 (5 bases). Germline V gene sequence: CDR1 MNHEY, CDR2 SMNVEV (reference sequence). This CDR3 comprises 14 residues. The V end was cut by 2 bases, the J end by 5 bases, with 13 bases between. The CDR3 reads CASSLRGPYHEQYF. In DNA form, the CDR3 reads TGTGCCAGCAGTTTAAGGGGCCCCTATCACGAGCAGTACTTC.

V is TRBV10-2 and J is TRBJ2-1; 7 positions agree with TRBD2. V dropped 6 bases and J dropped 2; count of bases not matched to a gene: 10. Germline CDR1 WSHSY, CDR2 SAAADI. There are 16 residues in the CDR3. The CDR3 loop reads CASSPLGGGTYNEQFF. The CDR3 bases are TGCGCCAGCAGCCCCTTGGGCGGGGGAACCTACAATGAGCAGTTCTTC.

The gene calls are TRBV7-2 and TRBJ1-4; no clear D. The germline V gene encodes CDR1 SGHTA and CDR2 FQGNSA. This CDR3 contains 13 residues. V was cut by 1 base and J by 10 bases, with 10 bases left in between. In nucleotides, the CDR3 is TGTGCCAGCAGCTTAGGAGGCGTGGGAAAACTGTTTTTT. It yields the protein CASSLGGVGKLFF. The full variable domain, its missing parts supplied by reference TRBV7-2 and TRBJ1-4, is GAGVSQSPSNKVTEKGKDVELRCDPISGHTALYWYRQSLGQGLEFLIYFQGNSAPDKSGLPSDRFSAERTGGSVSTLTIQRTQQEDSAVYLCASSLGGVGKLFFGSGTQLSVL.

The chain couples TRBV6-2 or TRBV6-3 to TRBJ1-2, with D perhaps TRBD1 (6 bases). Germline assignment: CDR1 MNHEY and CDR2 SVGEGT. The V and J ends lost 5 bases and 0 bases respectively, with 13 bases between them. This CDR3 is built from 15 residues. The CDR3 region has the DNA TGTGCCAGCAGTAAGTACAGGACAGCTAACTATGGCTACACCTTC. Translating it yields CASSKYRTANYGYTF.

The chain uses TRBV18 and TRBJ1-1, with TRBD1 identical over 8 bases. With 5 bases clipped from V and 3 bases from J, the junction kept 2 bases outside the gene matches. Per germline, CDR1 KGHSH and CDR2 LQKENI. CDR3 length: 13 residues. The CDR3 loop is CASSTTGDTEAFF. For the CDR3, the DNA is TGTGCCAGCTCAACGACAGGGGACACTGAAGCTTTCTTT.

The chain combines TRBV7-2 with TRBJ2-7; the D is unclear. V shed 5 bases and J shed 1 base, with 15 bases lying between them. The germline gives CDR1 SGHTA, CDR2 FQGNSA. The CDR3 is 15 amino acids. The CDR3 DNA sequence: TGTGCCAGCAGCACAAGGTCGGCAGGATCCTACGAGCAGTACTTC. This gives the protein CASSTRSAGSYEQYF.

V is TRBV7-2 and J is TRBJ1-3; D remains ambiguous. Trimming took off 2 bases at V and 0 bases at J, with 11 bases between the two ends. There are 16 residues in the CDR3. CDR1 is SGHTA and CDR2 is FQGNSA in the germline V gene. The CDR3 coding sequence is TGTGCCAGCAGCTTACGCGAGGCCGGCTCTGGAAACACCATATATTTT. Translated, it gives CASSLREAGSGNTIYF.

This clone occurred a few times. The chain couples TRBV11-2 to TRBJ1-1; D remains ambiguous. The germline CDR1 and CDR2 sequences are SGHAT and FQNNGV. The CDR3 loop spans 13 amino acids. Trimming took off 1 base at V and 5 bases at J, with 8 bases between the two ends. As DNA, the CDR3 is TGTGCCAGCAGCTTAGGCTCAGTTACTGAAGCTTTCTTT. As protein: CASSLGSVTEAFF.

This chain uses TRBV30 with TRBJ1-1; unclear D gene. Trimming shortened V by 3 bases and J by 5 bases, and 16 bases separated the two germline ends. The CDR3 consists of 14 residues. The germline CDR1 and CDR2 sequences are GTSNPN and SVGIG (reference sequence). The CDR3 DNA sequence: TGTGCCTGGAGCCTGGGGAGGTCCCGAACTGAAGCTTTCTTT. This gives the protein CAWSLGRSRTEAFF.

The chain links TRBV12-3 or TRBV12-4 to TRBJ2-1; D gene uncertain. V lost 5 bases to trimming and J lost 6 bases, with 5 bases between them. CDR3 length: 11 amino acids. The CDR3: CASSLVNEQFF. CDR3 nucleotides: TGTGCCAGCAGTCTCGTCAATGAGCAGTTCTTC.

Written as DNA, the CDR3 is TGTGCCAGCAGTTACATGGGTCAAGGAGCCCACGAGCAGTACTTC. Protein sequence: CASSYMGQGAHEQYF. This chain connects TRBV6-2 or TRBV6-3 to TRBJ2-7; no definite D call. Trimming pared 2 bases from V and 5 bases from J, leaving 16 bases between. Germline loops: CDR1 MNHEY, CDR2 SVGEGT. The CDR3 sequence is 15 residues long.

J is TRBJ1-2 and V is TRBV6-5; weak D call: TRBD1 (6 bases). Trimming shortened V by 7 bases and J by 5 bases, and 14 bases separated the two germline ends. Per germline, CDR1 MNHEY and CDR2 SVGAGI. The CDR3 is made up of 13 amino acids. DNA of the CDR3: TGTGCCAGCACCAGGGGTGGCCTTTATGGCTACACCTTC. Translation gives CASTRGGLYGYTF.

V gene TRBV4-1 combines with J gene TRBJ1-1, with D perhaps TRBD1 (6 bases). The CDR3 loop spans 16 amino acids. Deletions cut 4 bases from V and 3 bases from J, with 18 bases between. The germline V gene encodes CDR1 MGHRA and CDR2 YSYEKL. CDR3 DNA sequence: TGCGCCAGCAGCCTTTTTGGGGGCGCCGGGGACACTGAAGCTTTCTTT. Translated, it gives CASSLFGGAGDTEAFF.

The chain joins TRBV7-9 to TRBJ2-3; D is perhaps TRBD1 (6 bases). CDR1 is SEHNR and CDR2 is FQNEAQ in the germline V gene (reference sequence). The CDR3 is made up of 14 amino acids. The V end was cut by 4 bases, the J end by 3 bases, with 11 bases between. CDR3 DNA sequence: TGTGCCAGCAGCTACAGGGAACTGACAGATACGCAGTATTTT. This translates into CASSYRELTDTQYF.

The V gene is TRBV7-9, the J gene TRBJ2-5, with 11 bases that match TRBD2. The V gene end was trimmed by 6 bases and the J gene end by 2 bases; junction bases not matched to a gene: 14. This CDR3 is built from 18 residues. Germline CDR1 SEHNR, CDR2 FQNEAQ (reference sequence). The CDR3 nucleotides read TGTGCCAGCAGTCATTCCGTGATGGTAGCGGGGGGGCAAGAGACCCAGTACTTC. Its protein product is CASSHSVMVAGGQETQYF. The full variable domain, in which reference TRBV7-9 and TRBJ2-5 provide the parts outside the CDR3, is DTGVSQNPRHKITKRGQNVTFRCDPISEHNRLYWYRQTLGQGPEFLTYFQNEAQLEKSRLLSDRFSAERPKGSFSTLEIQRTEQGDSAMYLCASSHSVMVAGGQETQYFGPGTRLLVL.

The V gene is TRBV6-2 or TRBV6-3, the J gene TRBJ2-7; tentatively, D is TRBD1 (7 bases). This CDR3 contains 18 residues. Germline V CDR1 and CDR2: MNHEY, SVGEGT. Trimming stripped 2 bases from V and 0 bases from J, with 20 bases between. The CDR3 coding sequence is TGTGCCAGCAGTTACCCACCCGCCGGCCAGGGGGGCTCCTACGAGCAGTACTTC. Its translation: CASSYPPAGQGGSYEQYF.

The J gene is TRBJ1-2, the V gene TRBV9; D not resolved. The CDR3 is 14 residues long. CDR1 and CDR2 (germline): SGDLS, YYNGEE. V lost 3 bases and J lost 6, with 15 bases in between. For the CDR3, the DNA is TGTGCCAGCAGCGCCCGAGGGAATCTCGATGGCTACACCTTC. Its protein is CASSARGNLDGYTF.

The rearrangement links TRBV27 to TRBJ1-2; the match to TRBD1 covers 7 bases. Germline values: CDR1 MNHEY, CDR2 SMNVEV (reference sequence). This CDR3 has 18 amino acids. After removal of 3 bases from V and 4 bases from J, the junction contained 17 bases not matched to a gene. CDR3 in DNA: TGTGCCAGCAGTTTTTCCGATACAGGGGTCAACACCGTCTATGGCTACACCTTC. The encoded protein is CASSFSDTGVNTVYGYTF.

The chain is built from TRBV6-2 or TRBV6-3 and TRBJ2-7, with TRBD2 identical over 8 bases. CDR3 length: 15 amino acids. V lost 4 bases, J lost 2 bases, and 7 bases stayed unmatched. Germline V gives CDR1 MNHEY, CDR2 SVGEGT. The DNA for the CDR3 is TGTGCCAGCAGTTCTCCGCGGGGGGCCGCCTACGAGCAGTACTTC. Amino acids: CASSSPRGAAYEQYF.

This chain connects TRBV27 to TRBJ2-7, with a tentative D call TRBD2 (6 bases). Trimming pared 2 bases from V and 4 bases from J, leaving 12 bases between. The germline CDR1 and CDR2 sequences are MNHEY and SMNVEV (reference sequence). This CDR3 comprises 14 residues. The CDR3 is CASSLVGGLYEQYF. CDR3 bases: TGTGCCAGCAGTTTAGTGGGGGGTTTATACGAGCAGTACTTC.

The chain is built from TRBV9 and TRBJ2-2, with a tentative D call TRBD1 (5 bases). The CDR3 runs 17 residues. The V end lost 1 base, the J end lost 6 bases, and 19 bases lay between the germline ends. CDR1 and CDR2 from the germline V gene are SGDLS and YYNGEE. The CDR3 loop reads CASSVNSGGVQAGELFF. For the CDR3, the DNA is TGTGCCAGCAGCGTAAACTCAGGTGGGGTACAGGCCGGGGAGCTGTTTTTT.